This TCR beta chain stems from a study of response to subunit inactivated influenza vaccine. This clonotype was counted between two and nine times. V lost 0 bases and J lost 7, with 14 bases in between. The CDR3 has 14 amino acids. The germline CDR1 and CDR2 sequences are SGHRS and YFSETQ. One entry per CDR3 protein results from TCRdb running MiXCR on the RT-PCR reads. The table shows 530,000 or so distinct CDR3 sequences, with approximately 12% occurring only once. The sequence derives from a man aged 50 or older who received an inactivated influenza vaccine. The J gene is TRBJ2-7, the V gene TRBV5-1; D not certain. The sample consisted of PBMCs from blood, taken on the day of vaccination. The CDR3 sequence is CASSLDNSSREQYF. CDR3 nucleotide sequence: TGCGCCAGCAGCTTGGATAACAGTTCTCGGGAGCAGTACTTC.